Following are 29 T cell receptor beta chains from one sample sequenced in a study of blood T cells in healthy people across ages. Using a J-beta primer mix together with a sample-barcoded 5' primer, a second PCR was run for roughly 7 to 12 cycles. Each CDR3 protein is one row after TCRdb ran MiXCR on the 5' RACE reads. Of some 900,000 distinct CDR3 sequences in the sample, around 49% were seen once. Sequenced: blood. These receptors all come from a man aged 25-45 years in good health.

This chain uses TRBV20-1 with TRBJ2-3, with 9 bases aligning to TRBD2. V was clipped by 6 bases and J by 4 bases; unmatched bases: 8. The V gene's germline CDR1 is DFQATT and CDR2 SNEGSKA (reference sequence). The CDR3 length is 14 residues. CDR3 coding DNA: TGCAGTGCCGGCGTGGTAGCGGGAGCAGATACGCAGTATTTT. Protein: CSAGVVAGADTQYF.

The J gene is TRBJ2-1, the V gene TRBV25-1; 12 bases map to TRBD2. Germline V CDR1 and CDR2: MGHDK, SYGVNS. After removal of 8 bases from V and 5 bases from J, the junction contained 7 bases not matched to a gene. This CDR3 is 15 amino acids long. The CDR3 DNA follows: TGTGCCAGCGTACTAGCGGGAGGACCCAACAATGAGCAGTTCTTC. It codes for CASVLAGGPNNEQFF. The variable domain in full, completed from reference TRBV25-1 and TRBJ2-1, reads EADIYQTPRYLVIGTGKKITLECSQTMGHDKMYWYQQDPGMELHLIHYSYGVNSTEKGDLSSESTVSRIRTEHFPLTLESARPSHTSQYLCASVLAGGPNNEQFFGPGTRLTVL.

As DNA, the CDR3 is TGTGCCAGCAGTTCCCCGGGGACAGGGAGATCGAAAGATCAGCCCCAGCATTTT. Its translation is CASSSPGTGRSKDQPQHF. The chain has TRBV6-5 and TRBJ1-5, with TRBD1 matching 9 bases. Germline assignment: CDR1 MNHEY and CDR2 SVGAGI. V was clipped by 4 bases and J by 5 bases; unmatched bases: 15. CDR3 size: 18 residues.

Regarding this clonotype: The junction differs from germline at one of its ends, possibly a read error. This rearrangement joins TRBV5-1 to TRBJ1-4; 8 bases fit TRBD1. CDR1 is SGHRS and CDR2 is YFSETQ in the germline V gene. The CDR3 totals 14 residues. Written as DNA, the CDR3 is TGCGCTAGCAGCTCCAGGGGGCTGAAGGAAAAACTGTTTTTT. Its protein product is CASSSRGLKEKLFF.

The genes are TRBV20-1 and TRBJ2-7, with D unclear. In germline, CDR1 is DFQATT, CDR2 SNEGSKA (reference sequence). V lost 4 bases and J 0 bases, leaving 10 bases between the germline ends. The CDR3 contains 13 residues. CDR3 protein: CSATDITSYEQYF. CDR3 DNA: TGCAGTGCTACAGATATTACCTCCTACGAGCAGTACTTC.

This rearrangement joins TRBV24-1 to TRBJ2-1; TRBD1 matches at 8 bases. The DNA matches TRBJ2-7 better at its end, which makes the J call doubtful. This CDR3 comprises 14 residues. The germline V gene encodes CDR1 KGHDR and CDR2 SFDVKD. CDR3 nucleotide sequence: TGTGCCACCAGTGGTCAGGGGGCGGGCAATGAGCAGTACTTC. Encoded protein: CATSGQGAGNEQYF.

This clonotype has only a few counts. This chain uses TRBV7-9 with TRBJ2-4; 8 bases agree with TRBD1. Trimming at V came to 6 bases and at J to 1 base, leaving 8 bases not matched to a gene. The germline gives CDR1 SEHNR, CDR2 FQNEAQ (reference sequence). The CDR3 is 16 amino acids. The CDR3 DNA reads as TGTGCCAGCAGTTTCTCAGGGGGCCTGGCCAAAAACATTCAGTACTTC. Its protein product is CASSFSGGLAKNIQYF.

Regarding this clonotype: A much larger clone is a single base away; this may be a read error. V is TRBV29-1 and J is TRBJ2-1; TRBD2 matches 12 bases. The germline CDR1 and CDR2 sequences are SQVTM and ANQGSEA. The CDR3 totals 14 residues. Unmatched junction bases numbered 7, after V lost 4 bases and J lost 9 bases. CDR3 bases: TGCAGCGTTGCGGCTAGCGGGGGGGCTTGTGAGCAGTTCTTC. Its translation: CSVAASGGACEQFF.

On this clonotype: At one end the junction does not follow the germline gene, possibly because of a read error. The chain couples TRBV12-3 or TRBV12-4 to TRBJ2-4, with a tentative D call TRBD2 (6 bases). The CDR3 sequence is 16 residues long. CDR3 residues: CASGLDSREAKNIQYF. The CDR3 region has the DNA TGTGCCAGCGGTTTAGATTCGCGGGAAGCCAAAAACATTCAGTACTTC.

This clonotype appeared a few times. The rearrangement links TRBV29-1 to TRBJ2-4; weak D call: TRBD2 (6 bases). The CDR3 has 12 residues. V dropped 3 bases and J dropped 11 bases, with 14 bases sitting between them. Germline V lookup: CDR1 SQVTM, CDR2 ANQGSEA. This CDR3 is CSVDSGGGVQYF. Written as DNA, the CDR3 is TGCAGCGTTGATTCCGGGGGTGGTGTTCAGTACTTC.

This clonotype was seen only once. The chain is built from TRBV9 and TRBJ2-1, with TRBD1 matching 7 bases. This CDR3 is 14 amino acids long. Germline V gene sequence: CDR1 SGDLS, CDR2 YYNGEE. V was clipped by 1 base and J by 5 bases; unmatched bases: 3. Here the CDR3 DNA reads TGTGCCAGCAGCGTACTAGGGACAGACAATGAGCAGTTCTTC. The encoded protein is CASSVLGTDNEQFF.

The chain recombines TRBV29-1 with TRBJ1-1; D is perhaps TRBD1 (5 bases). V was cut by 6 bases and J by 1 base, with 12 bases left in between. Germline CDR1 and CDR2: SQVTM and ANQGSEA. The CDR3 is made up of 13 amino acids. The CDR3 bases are TGCAGCGTCGCCATCGGGGGGAACACTGAAGCTTTCTTT. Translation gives CSVAIGGNTEAFF. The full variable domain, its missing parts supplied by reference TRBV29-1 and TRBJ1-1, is SAVISQKPSRDICQRGTSLTIQCQVDSQVTMMFWYRQQPGQSLTLIATANQGSEATYESGFVIDKFPISRPNLTFSTLTVSNMSPEDSSIYLCSVAIGGNTEAFFGQGTRLTVV.

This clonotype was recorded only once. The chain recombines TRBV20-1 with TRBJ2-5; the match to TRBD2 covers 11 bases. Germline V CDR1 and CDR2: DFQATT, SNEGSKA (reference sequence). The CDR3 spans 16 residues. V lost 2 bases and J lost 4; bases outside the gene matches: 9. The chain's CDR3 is CSARTASGGLGETQYF. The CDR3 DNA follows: TGCAGTGCTAGAACGGCTAGCGGGGGGTTAGGAGAGACCCAGTACTTC.

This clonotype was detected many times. CDR3 bases: TGTGCCAGCAGTGACGGAGCGGGGGAGTACAATGAGCAGTTCTTC. Amino acids: CASSDGAGEYNEQFF. The rearrangement uses TRBV6-4 and TRBJ2-1, with TRBD2 matching over 8 bases. Germline CDR1 and CDR2: MRHNA and SNTAGT. This CDR3 contains 15 residues. The J segment lost 4 bases and the V segment lost 2 bases, leaving 4 bases of the junction unmatched.

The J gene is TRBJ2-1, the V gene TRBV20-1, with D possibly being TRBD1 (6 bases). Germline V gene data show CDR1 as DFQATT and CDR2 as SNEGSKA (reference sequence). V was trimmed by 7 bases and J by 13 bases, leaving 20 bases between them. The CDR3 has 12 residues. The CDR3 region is CSGRFQGSGQFF. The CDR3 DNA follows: TGCAGTGGCCGCTTCCAGGGGAGTGGACAGTTCTTC.

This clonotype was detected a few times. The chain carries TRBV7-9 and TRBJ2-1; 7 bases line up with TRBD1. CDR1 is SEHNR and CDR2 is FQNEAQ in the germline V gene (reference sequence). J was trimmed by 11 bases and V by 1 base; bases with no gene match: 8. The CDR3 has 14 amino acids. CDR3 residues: CASSLEGGTMQQFF. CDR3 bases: TGTGCCAGCAGCTTAGAAGGGGGCACTATGCAGCAGTTCTTC.

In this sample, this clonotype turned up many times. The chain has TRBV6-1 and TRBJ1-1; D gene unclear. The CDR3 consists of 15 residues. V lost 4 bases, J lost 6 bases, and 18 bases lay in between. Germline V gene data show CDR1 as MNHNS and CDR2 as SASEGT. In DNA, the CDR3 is TGTGCCAGCAGTGGCGGTGGGAGGGTAAGGGCTGAAGCTTTCTTT. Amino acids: CASSGGGRVRAEAFF.

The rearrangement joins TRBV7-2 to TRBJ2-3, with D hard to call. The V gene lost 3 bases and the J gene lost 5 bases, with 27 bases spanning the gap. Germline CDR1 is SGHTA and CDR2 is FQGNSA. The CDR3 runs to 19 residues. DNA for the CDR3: TGTGCCAGCAGCTTGAAAGCGTTAATTTTCTCACAGATTAGAGATACGCAGTATTTT. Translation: CASSLKALIFSQIRDTQYF. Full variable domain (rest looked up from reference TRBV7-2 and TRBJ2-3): GAGVSQSPSNKVTEKGKDVELRCDPISGHTALYWYRQSLGQGLEFLIYFQGNSAPDKSGLPSDRFSAERTGGSVSTLTIQRTQQEDSAVYLCASSLKALIFSQIRDTQYFGPGTRLTVL.

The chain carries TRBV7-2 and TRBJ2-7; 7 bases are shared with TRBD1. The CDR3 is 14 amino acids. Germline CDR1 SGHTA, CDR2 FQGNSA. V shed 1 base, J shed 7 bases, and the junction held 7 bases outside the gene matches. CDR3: CASSLEGTALEQYF. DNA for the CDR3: TGTGCCAGCAGCTTAGAAGGGACAGCCTTAGAGCAGTACTTC. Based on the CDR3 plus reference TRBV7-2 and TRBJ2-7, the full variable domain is GAGVSQSPSNKVTEKGKDVELRCDPISGHTALYWYRQSLGQGLEFLIYFQGNSAPDKSGLPSDRFSAERTGGSVSTLTIQRTQQEDSAVYLCASSLEGTALEQYFGPGTRLTVT.

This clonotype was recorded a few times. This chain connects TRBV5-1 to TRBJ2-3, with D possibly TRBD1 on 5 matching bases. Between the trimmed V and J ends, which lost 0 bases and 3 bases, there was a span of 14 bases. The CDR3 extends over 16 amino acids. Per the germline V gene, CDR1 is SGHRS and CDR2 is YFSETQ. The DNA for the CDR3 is TGCGCCAGCAGCTTGGGGACAAGTATCTTGACAGATACGCAGTATTTT. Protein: CASSLGTSILTDTQYF.

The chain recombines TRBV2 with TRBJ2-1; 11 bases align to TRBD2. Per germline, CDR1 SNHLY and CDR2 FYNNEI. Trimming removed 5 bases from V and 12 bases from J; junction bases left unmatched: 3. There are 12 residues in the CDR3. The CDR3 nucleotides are TGTGCCAGCAGTCCCCTAGCGGGGGGGCAGTTCTTC. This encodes CASSPLAGGQFF.

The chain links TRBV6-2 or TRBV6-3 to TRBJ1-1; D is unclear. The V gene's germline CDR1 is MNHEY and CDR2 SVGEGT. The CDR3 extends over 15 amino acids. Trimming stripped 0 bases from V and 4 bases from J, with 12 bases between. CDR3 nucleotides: TGTGCCAGCAGTTACTCGCCCGGGTCCACCACTGAAGCTTTCTTT. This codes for CASSYSPGSTTEAFF.

CDR3 in DNA: TGCGCCAGCAGCCAAGAACAGGGTAGGCGCGAGCAGTACTTC. It codes for CASSQEQGRREQYF. J is TRBJ2-7 and V is TRBV4-3, with D possibly TRBD1 on 6 matching bases. Trimming left V 0 bases short and J 6 bases short, with 12 bases between. Germline CDR1 reads LGHNA; CDR2 reads YSLEER. The CDR3 has 14 amino acids.

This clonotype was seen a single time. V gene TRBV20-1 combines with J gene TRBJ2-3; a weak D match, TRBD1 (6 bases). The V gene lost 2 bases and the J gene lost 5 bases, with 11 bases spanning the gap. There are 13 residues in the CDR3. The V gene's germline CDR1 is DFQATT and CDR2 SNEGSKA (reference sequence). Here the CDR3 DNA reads TGCAGTGCTAGATTGGGGGCCGGAGATACGCAGTATTTT. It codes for CSARLGAGDTQYF.

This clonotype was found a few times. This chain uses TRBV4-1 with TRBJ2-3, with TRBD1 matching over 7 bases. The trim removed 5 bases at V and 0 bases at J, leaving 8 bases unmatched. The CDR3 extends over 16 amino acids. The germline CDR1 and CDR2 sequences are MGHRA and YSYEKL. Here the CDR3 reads CASSILRTGSTDTQYF. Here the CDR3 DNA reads TGCGCCAGCAGCATTCTCCGGACAGGCAGCACAGATACGCAGTATTTT.

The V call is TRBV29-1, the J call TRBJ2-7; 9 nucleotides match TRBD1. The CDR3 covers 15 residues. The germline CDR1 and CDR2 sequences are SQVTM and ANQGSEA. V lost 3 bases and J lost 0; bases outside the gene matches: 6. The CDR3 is CSVDGQGISSYEQYF. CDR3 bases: TGCAGCGTTGACGGACAGGGGATAAGCTCCTACGAGCAGTACTTC.

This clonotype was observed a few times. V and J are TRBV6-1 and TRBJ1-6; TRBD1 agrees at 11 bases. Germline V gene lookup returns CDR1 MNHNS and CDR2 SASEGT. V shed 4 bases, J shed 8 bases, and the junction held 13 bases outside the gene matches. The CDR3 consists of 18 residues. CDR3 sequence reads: CASSVDRGRGSGDSPLHF. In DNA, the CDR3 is TGTGCCAGCAGTGTGGACAGGGGGCGAGGATCTGGGGATTCACCCCTCCACTTT.

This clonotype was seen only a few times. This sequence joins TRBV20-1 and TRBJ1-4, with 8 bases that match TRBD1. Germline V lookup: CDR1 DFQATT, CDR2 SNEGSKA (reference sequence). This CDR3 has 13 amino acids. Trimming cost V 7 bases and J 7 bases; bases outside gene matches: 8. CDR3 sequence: CSVPDRDSEKLFF. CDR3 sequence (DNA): TGCAGTGTCCCGGACAGGGACAGTGAAAAACTGTTTTTT.

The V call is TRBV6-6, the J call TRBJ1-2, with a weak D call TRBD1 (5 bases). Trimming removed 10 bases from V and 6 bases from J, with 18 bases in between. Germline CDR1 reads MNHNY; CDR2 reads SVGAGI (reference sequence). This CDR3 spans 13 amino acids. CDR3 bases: TGTGCCATCGGAAACGGGGGGACCCATGGCTACACCTTC. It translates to CAIGNGGTHGYTF.